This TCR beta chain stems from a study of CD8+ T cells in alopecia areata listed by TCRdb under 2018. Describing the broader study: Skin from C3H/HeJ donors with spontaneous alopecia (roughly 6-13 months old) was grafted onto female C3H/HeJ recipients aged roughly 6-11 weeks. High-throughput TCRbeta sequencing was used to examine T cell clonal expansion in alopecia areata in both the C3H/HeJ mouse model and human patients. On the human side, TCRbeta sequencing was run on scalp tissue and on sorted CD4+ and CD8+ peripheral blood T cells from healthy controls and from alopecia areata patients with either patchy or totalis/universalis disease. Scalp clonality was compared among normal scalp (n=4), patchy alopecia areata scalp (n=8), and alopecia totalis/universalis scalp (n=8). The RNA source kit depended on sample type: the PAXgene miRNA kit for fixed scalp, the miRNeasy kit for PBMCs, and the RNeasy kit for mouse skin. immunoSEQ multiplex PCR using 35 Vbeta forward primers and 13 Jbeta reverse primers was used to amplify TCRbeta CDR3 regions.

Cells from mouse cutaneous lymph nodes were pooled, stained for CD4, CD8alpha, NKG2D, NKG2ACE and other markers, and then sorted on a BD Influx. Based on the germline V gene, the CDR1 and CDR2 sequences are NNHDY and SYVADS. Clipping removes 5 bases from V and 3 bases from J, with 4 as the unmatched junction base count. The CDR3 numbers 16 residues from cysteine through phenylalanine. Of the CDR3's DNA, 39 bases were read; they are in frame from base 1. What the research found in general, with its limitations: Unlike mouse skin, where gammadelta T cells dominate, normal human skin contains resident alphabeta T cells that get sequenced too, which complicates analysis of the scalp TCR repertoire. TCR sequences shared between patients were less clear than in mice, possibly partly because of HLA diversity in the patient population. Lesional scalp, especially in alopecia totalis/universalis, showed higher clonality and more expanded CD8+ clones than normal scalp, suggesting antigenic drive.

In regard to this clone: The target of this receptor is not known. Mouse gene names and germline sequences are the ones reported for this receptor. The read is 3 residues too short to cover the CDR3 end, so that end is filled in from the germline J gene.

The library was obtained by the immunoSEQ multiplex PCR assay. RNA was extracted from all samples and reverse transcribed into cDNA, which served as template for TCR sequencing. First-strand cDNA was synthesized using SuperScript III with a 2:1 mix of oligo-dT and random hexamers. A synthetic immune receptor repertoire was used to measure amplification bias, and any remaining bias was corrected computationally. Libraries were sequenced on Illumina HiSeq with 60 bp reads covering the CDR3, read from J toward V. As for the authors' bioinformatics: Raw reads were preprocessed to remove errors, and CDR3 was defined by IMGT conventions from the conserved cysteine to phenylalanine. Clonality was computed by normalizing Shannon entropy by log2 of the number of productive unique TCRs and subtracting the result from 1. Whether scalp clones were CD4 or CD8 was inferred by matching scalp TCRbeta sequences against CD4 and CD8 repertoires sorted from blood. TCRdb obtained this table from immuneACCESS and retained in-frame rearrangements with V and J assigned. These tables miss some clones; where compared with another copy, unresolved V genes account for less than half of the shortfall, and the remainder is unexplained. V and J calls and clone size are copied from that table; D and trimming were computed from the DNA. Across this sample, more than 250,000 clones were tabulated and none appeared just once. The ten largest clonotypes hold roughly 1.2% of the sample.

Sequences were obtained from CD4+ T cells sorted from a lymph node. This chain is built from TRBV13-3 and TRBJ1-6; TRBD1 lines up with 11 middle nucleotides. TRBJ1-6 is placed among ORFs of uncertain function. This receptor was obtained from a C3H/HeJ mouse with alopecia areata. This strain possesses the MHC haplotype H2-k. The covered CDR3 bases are TGTGCCAGCAGAACCGGGACAGGGGGCTATAATTCGCCC. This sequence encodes CASRTGTGGYNSP. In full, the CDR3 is CASRTGTGGYNSPLYF.